This TCR beta chain was captured in a study of OX40 agonist ivuxolimab in advanced cancers. Study-level background: Ivuxolimab was an agonistic, fully human IgG2 monoclonal antibody directed against OX40 (CD134), a costimulatory receptor. Intravenous ivuxolimab was administered to patients every 2 weeks at six dose levels: 0.01, 0.1, 0.3, 1.5, 3 and 10 mg/kg. Of the 50 to 55 dose-escalation patients, hepatocellular carcinoma was present in 19, melanoma in around 15, renal cell carcinoma in 9 and head and neck cancer in 9. A male proportion of almost 85% and a mean age of approximately 60 years, ranging from 23 to 79, were recorded for the dose-escalation cohort. Prior anti-PD-1, anti-PD-L1 or anti-CTLA-4 therapy was permitted, and 40% of dose-escalation patients had received checkpoint inhibitors. Partial responses were achieved by three dose-escalation patients, of whom one had hepatocellular carcinoma and two had cutaneous melanoma. Peripheral TCRbeta sequencing was intended to test whether TCR sequence diversity was altered and clonal T-cell expansion was caused by ivuxolimab. The paper covers the monotherapy dose-escalation part of the phase I ivuxolimab trial, which included N of about 50 patients. Results the study describes overall, beyond this receptor: The antigen specificity of the clonally expanded peripheral T cells was not determined. On average, CD8+ T cells showed more expanded clones than CD4+ T cells after ivuxolimab. At doses of 0.1 to 3.0 mg/kg, clonal expansion of both CD4+ and CD8+ blood T cells was observed from baseline to week 6. Low levels of normalized T-cell clonal expansion were also seen in some patients who did not respond. Partial responders in the 0.1-3.0 mg/kg groups had among the lowest normalized peripheral clonal expansion, especially among CD8+ T cells.

Genomic DNA was isolated from the sorted cells so that the TCRbeta CDR3 region could be sequenced. TCRbeta CDR3 regions were sequenced using the immunoSEQ Assay. The table comes from immuneACCESS by way of TCRdb, which keeps in-frame sequences with V and J called. Part of the clones is missing from these tables; in studies checked, under half for an unresolved V gene and the rest for unknown reasons. The sample table shows 60,000 to 70,000 clones, and 80% to 90% are seen once. The ten largest account for approximately 1.5% of the sample. Patients with a history of autoimmune disease or receiving systemic immunosuppression were excluded from the trial. Peripheral blood for TCR sequencing was collected from all dose cohorts at baseline, on cycle 4 day 1, and on cycle 7 day 1. Samples came from an open-label, multicenter, first-in-human phase I dose-escalation trial of ivuxolimab. The trial enrolled adults with locally advanced or metastatic head and neck squamous cell, hepatocellular, melanoma or renal cell carcinoma. Before TCR sequencing, CD4+ T cells and CD8+ T cells from peripheral blood were sorted into separate populations.

Clipping removes 4 bases from V and 1 base from J, with 8 as the unmatched junction base count. From its cysteine to its phenylalanine, the CDR3 spans 16 amino acids. Only the CDR3 portion is preserved as DNA: 48 bases, with reading frame beginning at the first base. Via the germline V gene (reference sequence), CDR1 is SGHNT and CDR2 YYREEE. As to this clone: Its antigen is not yet known. No qualities accompany the bases; no much larger clone lies one base away.

Sequencing used CD4+ or CD8+ T cells sorted from blood, obtained in a trial of the OX40 agonist ivuxolimab. The source of this sequence is an adult with an advanced solid tumor such as melanoma, head and neck, liver or kidney cancer. The rearranged segments are TRBV5-4 and TRBJ2-5, and 9 junctional nucleotides match TRBD2. CDR3 loop: CASSPRLAEAQETQYF. The DNA sequence is given as TGTGCCAGCAGCCCCCGACTAGCGGAGGCCCAAGAGACCCAGTACTTC.